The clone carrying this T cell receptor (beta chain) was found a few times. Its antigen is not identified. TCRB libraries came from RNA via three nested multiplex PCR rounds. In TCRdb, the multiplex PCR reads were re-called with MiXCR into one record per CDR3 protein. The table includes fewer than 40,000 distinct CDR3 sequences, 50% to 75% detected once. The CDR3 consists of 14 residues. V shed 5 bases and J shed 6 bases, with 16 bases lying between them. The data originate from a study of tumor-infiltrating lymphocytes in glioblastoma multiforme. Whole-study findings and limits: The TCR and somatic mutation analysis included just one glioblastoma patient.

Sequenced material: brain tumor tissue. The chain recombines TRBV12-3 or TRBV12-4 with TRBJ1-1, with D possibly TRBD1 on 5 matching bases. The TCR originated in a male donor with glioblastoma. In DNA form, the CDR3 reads TGTGCCAGCAGTGTTTTGGGGGTCGGCGCTGAAGCTTTCTTT. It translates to CASSVLGVGAEAFF.